Included here is one TCR beta chain sequence, with context. Its specificity is not known. The data derive from a study of CXCR3-negative and CXCR3-positive naive CD8 T cells. Study-level findings and limits: Relative to memory CD8+ cells, whose diversity was much lower, both naive subsets had comparably high diversity. When CXCR3-positive naive cells were set against CXCR3-negative naive cells, the former had more hydrophobic TRB CDR3s. Freshly isolated PBMCs were used in most assays, given partial CXCR3 loss after freezing.

TRB cDNA was prepared as libraries by UMI-labeled 5' RACE. TCRdb reprocessed the 5' RACE reads and stores each CDR3 protein as one record, lacking DNA. Listed are about 9,000 distinct CDR3 sequences; over 2% falls within the top ten. From germline, CDR1 is ENHRY and CDR2 SYGVKD. The CDR3 covers 12 residues. This chain links TRBV10-3 with TRBJ2-7; the TCRdb D gene call, TRBD1, has no DNA to confirm it. Sample: naive CXCR3- CD8+ T cells from blood. Specified subset: CD45RO-CCR7+CD27+CD95- naive CD8+ T cells lacking CXCR3 (TNR3-). This receptor was taken from a human donor in good health. Some clones in this sample may be carry-over from other donors' samples. CDR3 protein: CAISEQGYEQYF.